This entry lists 20 T cell receptor beta chains sequenced from one sample in a study of blood T cell repertoires in COVID-19. This table comes from immunoSEQ multiplex PCR, and its TCRdb copy is limited to in-frame clones, with some not included. This table holds a few hundred thousand clones, around four fifths found once. Input material: PBMCs or T cells enriched from blood (not recorded which). These receptors all stem from a man between 35 and 55 years old who had recovered from COVID-19.

This chain joins TRBV5-1 and TRBJ2-5, with 11 bases aligning to TRBD2. V was pared by 0 bases and J by 3 bases, with 10 bases of the junction left unmatched. This CDR3 contains 18 residues. Germline V CDR1 and CDR2: SGHRS, YFSETQ. The CDR3 is CASSLAPSGRRGEETQYF. CDR3 DNA sequence: TGCGCCAGCAGCTTGGCCCCTAGCGGGAGGAGAGGTGAAGAGACCCAGTACTTC. Variable domain in full (rest from reference TRBV5-1 and TRBJ2-5): KAGVTQTPRYLIKTRGQQVTLSCSPISGHRSVSWYQQTPGQGLQFLFEYFSETQRNKGNFPGRFSGRQFSNSRSEMNVSTLELGDSALYLCASSLAPSGRRGEETQYFGPGTRLLVL.

This clone appeared a single time. The chain combines TRBV10-3 with TRBJ1-6; no definite D call. Germline CDR1 reads ENHRY; CDR2 reads SYGVKD. The CDR3 contains 12 residues. V lost 6 bases to trimming and J lost 7 bases, with 7 bases between them. The CDR3 DNA reads as TGTGCCATCAGGACTTCGAATTCACCCCTCCACTTT. This translates into CAIRTSNSPLHF.

The J gene is TRBJ2-7, the V gene TRBV5-4, with TRBD2 identical over 11 bases. This CDR3 contains 17 residues. Germline CDR1 is SGHNT and CDR2 is YYREEE (reference sequence). With 0 bases clipped from V and 0 bases from J, the junction kept 5 bases outside the gene matches. The CDR3: CASSLGASGRLSYEQYF. CDR3 nucleotide sequence: TGTGCCAGCAGCTTGGGGGCTAGCGGGAGGCTCTCCTACGAGCAGTACTTC. Complete variable domain (other parts from reference TRBV5-4 and TRBJ2-7): ETGVTQSPTHLIKTRGQQVTLRCSSQSGHNTVSWYQQALGQGPQFIFQYYREEENGRGNFPPRFSGLQFPNYSSELNVNALELDDSALYLCASSLGASGRLSYEQYFGPGTRLTVT.

The rearrangement links TRBV5-1 to TRBJ1-4; D is possibly TRBD1 (6 bases). This CDR3 has 15 residues. In germline, CDR1 is SGHRS, CDR2 YFSETQ. Trimming left V 4 bases short and J 5 bases short, with 15 bases between. CDR3 loop: CASSPHTGQNEKLFF. The CDR3 DNA reads as TGCGCCAGCAGCCCTCACACGGGACAAAATGAAAAACTGTTTTTT.

The rearrangement links TRBV3-1 (or the pseudogene TRBV3-2) to TRBJ2-1; TRBD2 matches 7 bases. V was pared by 1 base and J by 6 bases, with 12 bases of the junction left unmatched. The CDR3 totals 17 residues. The germline CDR1 and CDR2 sequences are LGHDT and YNNKEL (reference sequence). The CDR3 here is CASSQVRLASGSNEQFF. The CDR3 region has the DNA TGTGCCAGCAGCCAAGTGCGGTTGGCTAGCGGCAGCAATGAGCAGTTCTTC.

The CDR3 is CASSYSQGWTEAFF. The CDR3 nucleotides are TGTGCCAGCAGTTACTCGCAGGGATGGACTGAAGCTTTCTTT. The chain links TRBV6-2 or TRBV6-3 to TRBJ1-1, with a weak D call TRBD1 (5 bases). This CDR3 region has 14 residues. V lost 0 bases and J lost 5, with 10 bases in between. The germline CDR1 and CDR2 sequences are MNHEY and SVGEGT.

This chain joins TRBV28 and TRBJ1-2, with unresolved D. The CDR3 covers 13 residues. Trimming left V 3 bases short and J 8 bases short, with 13 bases between. Germline loops: CDR1 MDHEN, CDR2 SYDVKM. The CDR3: CASSLLRNLGYTF. CDR3 DNA sequence: TGTGCCAGCAGTTTGCTGCGTAACCTCGGCTACACCTTC.

There are a few counts of this clone. At one boundary the junction diverges from the germline segment, which might be a read error. The chain links TRBV6-5 to TRBJ1-3; TRBD1 might be the D (5 bases). The CDR3 spans 14 residues. CDR1 MNHEY and CDR2 SVGAGI come from the germline V gene. The CDR3 loop is CASKRGVFGDTIYF. The CDR3 nucleotides are TGTGCCAGCAAAAGGGGCGTTTTTGGAGACACCATATATTTT.

The table lists this clone with a count of one. The chain is built from TRBV5-1 and TRBJ2-5, with 8 bases fitting TRBD2. J lost 0 bases, V lost 5 bases, and 3 bases had no gene match. The CDR3 length is 14 residues. The germline CDR1 and CDR2 sequences are SGHRS and YFSETQ. CDR3 DNA sequence: TGCGCCAGCAGTCCGGGGGGGAACCAAGAGACCCAGTACTTC. This translates into CASSPGGNQETQYF.

V usage is TRBV5-1 and J usage is TRBJ2-3; perhaps TRBD1 as D (6 bases). Germline CDR1 and CDR2: SGHRS and YFSETQ. The ends were cut back, 3 bases at V and 2 bases at J, with 10 bases in the middle. The CDR3 loop spans 14 amino acids. In nucleotides, the CDR3 is TGCGCCAGCAGCTCCACAGGGCCCACAGATACGCAGTATTTT. Protein sequence: CASSSTGPTDTQYF.

The CDR3: CSASVRGGQGTQYF. CDR3 nucleotide sequence: TGCAGTGCTAGTGTGCGGGGGGGCCAGGGTACGCAGTATTTT. The rearrangement joins TRBV20-1 to TRBJ2-3; 9 positions agree with TRBD2. Germline loops: CDR1 DFQATT, CDR2 SNEGSKA (reference sequence). V gave up 3 bases and J gave up 8 bases; unmatched junction bases: 9. This CDR3 is 14 amino acids long.

The rearrangement joins TRBV4-2 to TRBJ1-1, with a tentative D call TRBD1 (6 bases). CDR3 length: 14 amino acids. CDR1 is LGHNA and CDR2 is YNFKEQ in the germline V gene. Trimming removed 1 base from V and 0 bases from J, with 6 bases in between. The CDR3 nucleotides read TGTGCCAGCAGCCAAGGGGGGCTGAACACTGAAGCTTTCTTT. This translates into CASSQGGLNTEAFF.

This chain links TRBV9 with TRBJ2-7; 7 nucleotides line up with TRBD2. Per the germline V gene, CDR1 is SGDLS and CDR2 is YYNGEE. With 0 bases clipped from V and 4 bases from J, the junction kept 7 bases outside the gene matches. The CDR3 loop spans 15 amino acids. CDR3 sequence (DNA): TGTGCCAGCAGCGTAGGAACCGGGGGGAAGTACGAGCAGTACTTC. Its translation: CASSVGTGGKYEQYF. Full variable domain (rest looked up from reference TRBV9 and TRBJ2-7): DSGVTQTPKHLITATGQRVTLRCSPRSGDLSVYWYQQSLDQGLQFLIQYYNGEERAKGNILERFSAQQFPDLHSELNLSSLELGDSALYFCASSVGTGGKYEQYFGPGTRLTVT.

The rearrangement links TRBV5-6 to TRBJ1-5, with TRBD1 matching over 8 bases. The V segment lost 4 bases and the J segment 6 bases; nucleotides outside the gene matches: 3. The CDR3 is 13 amino acids. From germline, CDR1 is SGHDT and CDR2 YYEEEE. The CDR3 loop reads CASSPGGSQPQHF. The CDR3 nucleotides are TGTGCCAGCAGCCCAGGGGGCAGTCAGCCCCAGCATTTT.

In this sample, this clone turned up once. The chain carries TRBV4-1 and TRBJ1-2; 10 nucleotides align to TRBD1. Germline V gene data show CDR1 as MGHRA and CDR2 as YSYEKL. The CDR3 is made up of 17 amino acids. V dropped 1 base and J dropped 7; count of bases not matched to a gene: 12. Here the CDR3 DNA reads TGCGCCAGCAGCCAAGTATCGGGACAGGGGATTCGGCGTGGCTACACCTTC. Protein: CASSQVSGQGIRRGYTF.

CDR3 DNA: TGTGCCAGCAGCGAAACCTGGGCGCAGCCCCAGCATTTT. As protein: CASSETWAQPQHF. The chain employs TRBV2 and TRBJ1-5; D not certain. The CDR3 has 13 residues. V was shortened by 6 bases and J by 7 bases, with 13 bases between the two germline ends. Germline lookup yields CDR1 SNHLY and CDR2 FYNNEI.

The chain uses TRBV19 and TRBJ1-1; 7 nucleotides line up with TRBD1. With V trimmed by 0 bases and J by 5 bases, 6 bases remained unmatched. Germline assignment: CDR1 LNHDA and CDR2 SQIVND (reference sequence). This CDR3 contains 15 residues. CDR3 protein: CASSIEGDRDTEAFF. CDR3 DNA: TGTGCCAGTAGTATAGAGGGGGACAGAGATACTGAAGCTTTCTTT.

The rearrangement links TRBV18 to TRBJ2-7; D is possibly TRBD1 (7 bases). CDR1 is KGHSH and CDR2 is LQKENI in the germline V gene. Trimming removed 2 bases from V and 3 bases from J, with 11 bases in between. The CDR3 loop spans 14 amino acids. CDR3 sequence: CASSPSGGIYEQYF. CDR3 in DNA: TGTGCCAGCTCACCATCAGGGGGGATCTACGAGCAGTACTTC.

This sequence joins TRBV30 and TRBJ1-6; no definite D call. Deletions cut 1 base from V and 9 bases from J, with 10 bases between. The CDR3 consists of 13 residues. Germline loops: CDR1 GTSNPN, CDR2 SVGIG (reference sequence). The CDR3 nucleotides read TGTGCCTGGAGTGGAAGAAACACTTCACCCCTCCACTTT. Its protein product is CAWSGRNTSPLHF. Looking up the rest from reference TRBV30 and TRBJ1-6 gives the full variable domain: SQTIHQWPATLVQPVGSPLSLECTVEGTSNPNLYWYRQAAGRGLQLLFYSVGIGQISSEVPQNLSASRPQDRQFILSSKKLLLSDSGFYLCAWSGRNTSPLHFGNGTRLTVT.

The rearrangement links TRBV5-5 to TRBJ1-1, with TRBD1 matching over 9 bases. This CDR3 is built from 13 residues. V dropped 9 bases and J dropped 5; count of bases not matched to a gene: 8. In germline, CDR1 is SGHKS, CDR2 YYEKEE (reference sequence). CDR3 in DNA: TGTGCCACGTCCTTAGGACAGGGGACTGAAGCTTTCTTT. This encodes CATSLGQGTEAFF.